These 25 T cell receptor beta chains originate from one sample sequenced in a study of human T cells and chemical hapten exposure (dated by TCRdb to about 2021). The time point tag for this specimen amounts to: pre-sensitization, week 0. Taken with the paper, the label for treatment or condition translates to: therapeutic diphenylcyclopropenone sensitization with weekly scalp DPC. Library preparation was by RACE. Instrument used: NextSeq 500. TCRdb reworked the public reads: Q25 trimming with fastp, MiXCR clone assembly, productive beta chains retained. Each entry is one CDR3 protein sequence, shown with its most common DNA and genes. Present in this sample are 300,000 to 450,000 distinct CDR3 sequences, approximately 5% of which were seen just once. Clones ranked in the top ten supply over 6.5% of the sample. The sample here was whole blood, taken in connection with sensitization to the hapten diphenylcyclopropenone (DPC). The receptors derive from a young woman with alopecia areata. Some clones in this sample may be carry-over from other donors' samples.

The chain carries TRBV6-5 and TRBJ2-3, with D maybe TRBD2 (7 bases). CDR1 is MNHEY and CDR2 is SVGAGI in the germline V gene. This CDR3 spans 14 amino acids. Trimming stripped 5 bases from V and 2 bases from J, with 11 bases between. In DNA form, the CDR3 reads TGTGCCAGCAGTCGGGGGGCAGACACAGATACGCAGTATTTT. Residues: CASSRGADTDTQYF.

As to this clonotype: This may arise from a read error, as a much more abundant clone is one base away. V gene TRBV4-3 combines with J gene TRBJ2-1; D remains unclear. V was clipped by 0 bases and J by 1 base, with 10 bases between them. This CDR3 has 16 residues. The germline gives CDR1 LGHNA, CDR2 YSLEER. CDR3 nucleotides: TGCGCCAGCAGCCAAGAGTTATGGGGATCCTACAATGAGCAGTTCTTC. It yields the protein CASSQELWGSYNEQFF.

This clonotype has a count of ten or more. Relative to the germline gene, one junction end is altered; a read error may explain this. The chain couples TRBV7-2 to TRBJ2-3; 8 bases are shared with TRBD2. CDR1 SGHTA and CDR2 FQGNSA come from the germline V gene. The CDR3 has 11 residues. The DNA for the CDR3 is TGTGCCAGCAGGCGTAGCGGGGCGCCCCGTTTT. Residues: CASRRSGAPRF. The entire variable domain, with the rest obtained from reference TRBV7-2 and TRBJ2-3, is as follows: GAGVSQSPSNKVTEKGKDVELRCDPISGHTALYWYRQSLGQGLEFLIYFQGNSAPDKSGLPSDRFSAERTGGSVSTLTIQRTQQEDSAVYLCASRRSGAPRFGPGTRLTVL.

Many counts were recorded for this clonotype. The V gene is TRBV6-5, the J gene TRBJ1-1; D gene ambiguous. Trimming pared 2 bases from V and 4 bases from J, leaving 8 bases between. The germline V gene encodes CDR1 MNHEY and CDR2 SVGAGI. CDR3 length: 13 residues. The CDR3 loop reads CASSYAFGTEAFF. CDR3 in DNA: TGTGCCAGCAGTTACGCTTTTGGCACTGAAGCTTTCTTT.

Ten or more counts support this clonotype. CDR3 coding DNA: TGTGCCAGCAGTTTAACAGGGCGCAATCAGCCCCAGCATTTT. Translated: CASSLTGRNQPQHF. The V call is TRBV28, the J call TRBJ1-5; D may be TRBD1 (6 bases). CDR1 is MDHEN and CDR2 is SYDVKM in the germline V gene. V lost 2 bases and J lost 2, with 7 bases in between. The CDR3 covers 14 residues.

This clonotype was recorded a few times. The chain is built from TRBV11-2 and TRBJ2-3; D call uncertain. This CDR3 comprises 10 residues. CDR1 and CDR2 (germline): SGHAT, FQNNGV. V lost 10 bases and J 4 bases, leaving 6 bases between the germline ends. CDR3 nucleotides: TGTGCCAACCCCGCAGATACGCAGTATTTT. It is translated as CANPADTQYF.

This chain links TRBV5-1 with TRBJ2-3; D remains ambiguous. The V gene lost 1 base and the J gene lost 4 bases, with 13 bases spanning the gap. This CDR3 comprises 15 residues. The germline gives CDR1 SGHRS, CDR2 YFSETQ. The CDR3 reads CASSLKDPNADTQYF. The CDR3 DNA reads as TGCGCCAGCAGCTTGAAGGACCCAAACGCAGATACGCAGTATTTT.

V gene TRBV6-2 or TRBV6-3 combines with J gene TRBJ2-3; tentative D call: TRBD1 (6 bases). The CDR3 has 15 residues. V lost 4 bases to trimming and J lost 3 bases, with 14 bases between them. CDR1 and CDR2 from the germline V gene are MNHEY and SVGEGT. CDR3 residues: CASSSSGTLTDTQYF. The CDR3 DNA reads as TGTGCCAGCAGTTCTTCCGGGACATTAACAGATACGCAGTATTTT.

This clonotype was detected many times. J is TRBJ1-1 and V is TRBV6-5, with a weak D call TRBD1 (6 bases). The germline V gene encodes CDR1 MNHEY and CDR2 SVGAGI. The CDR3 loop spans 16 amino acids. Trimming took off 2 bases at V and 0 bases at J, with 13 bases between the two ends. Here the CDR3 DNA reads TGTGCCAGCAGTTACGGCGGGACAAGCATGAACACTGAAGCTTTCTTT. This gives the protein CASSYGGTSMNTEAFF.

This clonotype was seen repeatedly, ten times or more. The V and J genes are TRBV6-5 and TRBJ1-4; tentatively, D is TRBD1 (5 bases). Per germline, CDR1 MNHEY and CDR2 SVGAGI. CDR3 size: 16 residues. V was shortened by 5 bases and J by 7 bases, with 20 bases between the two germline ends. The chain's CDR3 is CASSRTRSLTGEKLFF. DNA of the CDR3: TGTGCCAGCAGTCGGACACGGTCCCTCACGGGTGAAAAACTGTTTTTT.

The CDR3 DNA reads as TGTGCCAGCAGCTTAGTTTCCAGCGGGCACATTCAGTACTTC. Its protein product is CASSLVSSGHIQYF. The rearrangement uses TRBV7-2 and TRBJ2-4, with a possible D match to TRBD2 (6 bases). CDR1 SGHTA and CDR2 FQGNSA come from the germline V gene. This CDR3 is 14 amino acids long. Trimming cost V 1 base and J 8 bases, with 12 bases left between them.

The chain combines TRBV7-8 with TRBJ1-1; a possible D gene is TRBD1 (5 bases). The V end lost 1 base, the J end lost 0 bases, and 18 bases lay between the germline ends. CDR1 and CDR2 (germline): SGHVS, FQNEAQ. CDR3 length: 18 residues. CDR3 bases: TGTGCCAGCAGCTTAGTTGTGGGGCGGAACTTCATGAACACTGAAGCTTTCTTT. It encodes CASSLVVGRNFMNTEAFF.

This clonotype was recorded at least ten times. CDR3 bases: TGTGCCAGCAGCTTAGCGAGCGTTCCAGAGACCCAGTACTTC. Protein sequence: CASSLASVPETQYF. The rearrangement uses TRBV7-6 and TRBJ2-5; D is unclear. V lost 0 bases to trimming and J lost 4 bases, with 9 bases between them. The germline V gene has CDR1 SGHVS and CDR2 FNYEAQ. This CDR3 region has 14 residues. The whole variable domain, remainder taken from reference TRBV7-6 and TRBJ2-5, is GAGVSQSPRYKVTKRGQDVALRCDPISGHVSLYWYRQALGQGPEFLTYFNYEAQQDKSGLPNDRFSAERPEGSISTLTIQRTEQRDSAMYRCASSLASVPETQYFGPGTRLLVL.

This clonotype was counted a few times. The junction departs from the called germline gene at one end, perhaps through a read error. The chain links TRBV7-8 to TRBJ2-1, with unresolved D. Germline V CDR1 and CDR2: SGHVS, FQNEAQ. The CDR3 sequence is 16 residues long. In DNA form, the CDR3 reads TGTGCCAGCAGCTCCCCCCGGGCGTCCTCCTACAATGAGCAGTTCTTT. Translating gives CASSSPRASSYNEQFF.

This clonotype turned up a few times. J is TRBJ1-5 and V is TRBV28; D may be TRBD1 (6 bases). This CDR3 contains 16 residues. CDR1 MDHEN and CDR2 SYDVKM come from the germline V gene. The V end was cut by 9 bases, the J end by 2 bases, with 20 bases between. The CDR3 nucleotides are TGTGCCAGTCAGGGGAGGGGGATACGCGGCAATCAGCCCCAGCATTTT. This translates into CASQGRGIRGNQPQHF.

In this sample, this clonotype turned up many times. The chain joins TRBV27 to TRBJ1-1; weak D call: TRBD1 (5 bases). The V end lost 5 bases, the J end lost 8 bases, and 9 bases lay between the germline ends. Germline V gene sequence: CDR1 MNHEY, CDR2 SMNVEV (reference sequence). The CDR3 contains 11 residues. The CDR3: CASSGWGEAFF. DNA for the CDR3: TGTGCCAGCAGTGGGTGGGGGGAAGCTTTCTTT.

This clonotype was found a few times. Since a much larger clone is just one base distant, this may be a read error. The rearrangement uses TRBV3-1 and TRBJ2-7; tentatively, D is TRBD2 (5 bases). Germline V gene sequence: CDR1 LGHDT, CDR2 YNNKEL (reference sequence). Deletions cut 2 bases from V and 6 bases from J, with 5 bases between. CDR3 size: 11 residues. The CDR3 DNA reads as TGTGCCAGCAGCCAACGGGGCGAGCAGTACTTC. It yields the protein CASSQRGEQYF.

This clonotype was detected a few times. This chain connects TRBV6-5 to TRBJ1-2; D unresolved. CDR3 length equals 15 residues. CDR1 and CDR2 (germline): MNHEY, SVGAGI. Trimming shortened V by 5 bases and J by 2 bases, and 15 bases separated the two germline ends. In DNA, the CDR3 is TGTGCCAGCAGTACGACACTAACCCAGAACTATGGCTACACCTTC. The encoded protein is CASSTTLTQNYGYTF.

This clonotype was detected a few times. The chain links TRBV20-1 to TRBJ2-3; 9 positions match TRBD2. The junction had 12 bases not matched to a gene; V was cut back by 5 bases and J by 6 bases. CDR3 length: 15 amino acids. CDR1 is DFQATT and CDR2 is SNEGSKA in the germline V gene (reference sequence). The CDR3 sequence is CSAPPGGGAWDTQYF. The DNA of the CDR3 is TGCAGTGCTCCGCCGGGCGGGGGGGCATGGGATACGCAGTATTTT.

The V gene is TRBV4-1, the J gene TRBJ2-7; perhaps TRBD2 as D (5 bases). Trimming removed 0 bases at V and 5 bases at J, with 17 bases between. This CDR3 has 16 residues. CDR1 is MGHRA, CDR2 YSYEKL, per germline. The CDR3 is CASSQDPSFDPDEQYF. The CDR3 DNA sequence: TGCGCCAGCAGCCAAGATCCTAGCTTCGATCCTGACGAGCAGTACTTC.

This clonotype has at least ten counts. V gene TRBV6-4 combines with J gene TRBJ1-4; D gene unclear. Trimming took 6 bases from V and 5 from J, leaving 7 bases between them. Germline V CDR1 and CDR2: MRHNA, SNTAGT. The CDR3 spans 12 residues. CDR3 protein: CASSTRNEKLFF. The CDR3 DNA reads as TGTGCCAGCAGCACGAGAAATGAAAAACTGTTTTTT.

This clonotype was seen many times. This chain joins TRBV6-2 or TRBV6-3 and TRBJ2-5, with D maybe TRBD2 (6 bases). CDR3 length: 14 amino acids. The germline gives CDR1 MNHEY, CDR2 SVGEGT. The V end was cut by 2 bases, the J end by 5 bases, with 12 bases between. CDR3 DNA: TGTGCCAGCAGTTACCATAGTGGAGGGGAGACCCAGTACTTC. It translates to CASSYHSGGETQYF.

The chain's CDR3 is CASNLRGGGEDTQYF. The CDR3 nucleotides are TGTGCCAGCAATCTGCGGGGAGGGGGCGAAGATACGCAGTATTTT. The chain joins TRBV6-2 or TRBV6-3 to TRBJ2-3; possibly TRBD1 or TRBD2 for D (7 bases each). V was clipped by 7 bases and J by 5 bases, with 19 bases between them. CDR1 MNHEY and CDR2 SVGEGT come from the germline V gene. The CDR3 covers 15 residues.

The V gene is TRBV9, the J gene TRBJ2-7; D is ambiguous. Germline V gene sequence: CDR1 SGDLS, CDR2 YYNGEE. The CDR3 sequence is 13 residues long. V gave up 0 bases and J gave up 3 bases, with 7 bases separating them. CDR3 sequence: CASSVDKGYEQYF. The CDR3 DNA is TGTGCCAGCAGCGTAGACAAGGGCTACGAGCAGTACTTC.

This clonotype occurred a few times. The chain joins TRBV7-2 to TRBJ1-4; TRBD1 matches 9 bases. Germline assignment: CDR1 SGHTA and CDR2 FQGNSA. After removal of 5 bases from V and 5 bases from J, the junction contained 9 bases not matched to a gene. CDR3 size: 16 residues. As DNA, the CDR3 is TGTGCCAGCAGCCCCGGGACAGGGTGGGAGAATGAAAAACTGTTTTTT. This sequence encodes CASSPGTGWENEKLFF.